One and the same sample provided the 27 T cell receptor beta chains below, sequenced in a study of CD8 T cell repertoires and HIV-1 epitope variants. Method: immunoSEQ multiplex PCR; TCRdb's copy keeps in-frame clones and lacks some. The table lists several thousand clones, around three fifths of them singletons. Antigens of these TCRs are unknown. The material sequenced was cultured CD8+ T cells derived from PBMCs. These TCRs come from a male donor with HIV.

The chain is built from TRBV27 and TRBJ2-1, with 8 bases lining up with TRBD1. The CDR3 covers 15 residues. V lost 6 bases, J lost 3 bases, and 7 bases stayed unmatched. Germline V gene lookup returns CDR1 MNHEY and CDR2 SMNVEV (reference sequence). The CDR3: CASSLEGTGYNEQFF. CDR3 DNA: TGTGCCAGCAGCTTAGAAGGGACAGGCTACAATGAGCAGTTCTTC.

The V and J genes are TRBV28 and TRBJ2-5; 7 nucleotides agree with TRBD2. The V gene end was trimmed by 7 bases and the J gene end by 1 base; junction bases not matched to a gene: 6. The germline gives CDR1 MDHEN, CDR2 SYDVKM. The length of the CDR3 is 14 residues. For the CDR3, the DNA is TGTGCCAGCACCCCGGGGGGTTTCCAAGAGACCCAGTACTTC. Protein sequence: CASTPGGFQETQYF.

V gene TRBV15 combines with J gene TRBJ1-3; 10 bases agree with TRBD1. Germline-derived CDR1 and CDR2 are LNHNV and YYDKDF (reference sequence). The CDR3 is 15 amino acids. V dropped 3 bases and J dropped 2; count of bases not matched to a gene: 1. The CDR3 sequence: CATSRDRGTGNTIYF. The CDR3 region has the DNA TGTGCCACCAGCAGGGACAGGGGGACTGGAAACACCATATATTTT.

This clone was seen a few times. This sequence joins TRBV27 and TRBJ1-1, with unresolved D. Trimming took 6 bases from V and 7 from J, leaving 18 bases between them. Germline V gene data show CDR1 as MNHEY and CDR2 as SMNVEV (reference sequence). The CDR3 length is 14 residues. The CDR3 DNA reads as TGTGCCAGCAGGGTCGCGTCCTTGTCTGGTGAAGCTTTCTTT. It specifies CASRVASLSGEAFF.

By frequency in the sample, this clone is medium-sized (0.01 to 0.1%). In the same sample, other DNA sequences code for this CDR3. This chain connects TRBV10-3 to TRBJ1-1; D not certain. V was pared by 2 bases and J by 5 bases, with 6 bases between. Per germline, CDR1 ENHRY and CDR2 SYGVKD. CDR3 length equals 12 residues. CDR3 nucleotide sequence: TGTGCCATCAGTGAGGGGGATACTGAAGCTTTCTTT. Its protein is CAISEGDTEAFF.

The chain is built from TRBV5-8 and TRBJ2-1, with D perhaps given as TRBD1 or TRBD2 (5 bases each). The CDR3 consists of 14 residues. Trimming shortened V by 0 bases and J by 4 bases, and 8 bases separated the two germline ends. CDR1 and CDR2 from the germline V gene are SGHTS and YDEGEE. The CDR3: CASSLGDVYNEQFF. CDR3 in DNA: TGTGCCAGCAGCTTGGGGGACGTTTACAATGAGCAGTTCTTC.

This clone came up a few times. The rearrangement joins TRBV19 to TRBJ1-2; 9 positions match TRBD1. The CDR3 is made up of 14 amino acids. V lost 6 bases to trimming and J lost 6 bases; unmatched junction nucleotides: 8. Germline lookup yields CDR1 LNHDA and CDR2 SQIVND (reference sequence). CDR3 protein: CASREQGARHGYTF. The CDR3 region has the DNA TGTGCCAGTAGGGAACAGGGGGCGCGCCATGGCTACACCTTC.

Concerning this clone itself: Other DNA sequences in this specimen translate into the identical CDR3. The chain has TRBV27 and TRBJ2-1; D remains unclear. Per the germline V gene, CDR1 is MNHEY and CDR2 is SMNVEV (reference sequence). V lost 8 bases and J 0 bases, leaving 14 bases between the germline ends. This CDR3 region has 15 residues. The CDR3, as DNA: TGTGCCAGCGGCCTTAGCAAGAGCTCCTACAATGAGCAGTTCTTC. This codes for CASGLSKSSYNEQFF.

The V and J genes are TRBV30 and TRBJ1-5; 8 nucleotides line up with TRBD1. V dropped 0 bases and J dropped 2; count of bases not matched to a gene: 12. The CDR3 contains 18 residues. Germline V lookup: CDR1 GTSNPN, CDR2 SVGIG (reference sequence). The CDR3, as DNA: TGTGCCTGGAGTGTACTAAGACAGGGGTTAGGGGGCAATCAGCCCCAGCATTTT. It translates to CAWSVLRQGLGGNQPQHF.

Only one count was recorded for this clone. The CDR3 sequence is CASSSLTPDTQYF. In DNA, the CDR3 is TGTGCCAGCAGCTCATTGACTCCGGATACGCAGTATTTT. The V and J genes are TRBV7-2 and TRBJ2-3, with D unresolved. The CDR3 is made up of 13 amino acids. Trimming took 4 bases from V and 6 from J, leaving 11 bases between them. Germline V gives CDR1 SGHTA, CDR2 FQGNSA.

CDR3 residues: CASSQEASEEAFF. CDR3 DNA sequence: TGCGCCAGCAGCCAAGAAGCTTCGGAGGAAGCTTTCTTT. The genes are TRBV4-3 and TRBJ1-1; D remains ambiguous. This CDR3 has 13 amino acids. The ends were cut back, 0 bases at V and 8 bases at J, with 10 bases in the middle. Looked up from germline, CDR1 is LGHNA and CDR2 is YSLEER.

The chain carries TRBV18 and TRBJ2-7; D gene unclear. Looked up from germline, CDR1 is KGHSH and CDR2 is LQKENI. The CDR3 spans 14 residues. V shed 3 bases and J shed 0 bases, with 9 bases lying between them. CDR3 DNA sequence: TGTGCCAGCTCACCTAAAAAGAGCTCCTACGAGCAGTACTTC. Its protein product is CASSPKKSSYEQYF.

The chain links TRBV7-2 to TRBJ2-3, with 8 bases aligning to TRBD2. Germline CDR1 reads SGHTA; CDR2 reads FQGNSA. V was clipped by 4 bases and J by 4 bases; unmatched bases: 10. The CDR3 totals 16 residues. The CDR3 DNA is TGTGCCAGCAGCTCGGCCTCTCTTAGCGGGGCAGATACGCAGTATTTT. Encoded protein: CASSSASLSGADTQYF.

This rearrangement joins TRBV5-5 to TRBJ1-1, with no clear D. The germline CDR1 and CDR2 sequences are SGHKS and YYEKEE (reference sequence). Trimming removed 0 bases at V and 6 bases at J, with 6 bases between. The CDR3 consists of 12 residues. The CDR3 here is CASSLGYSEAFF. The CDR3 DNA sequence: TGTGCCAGCAGCTTGGGGTACTCTGAAGCTTTCTTT. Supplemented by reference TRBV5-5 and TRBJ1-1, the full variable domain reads DAGVTQSPTHLIKTRGQQVTLRCSPISGHKSVSWYQQVLGQGPQFIFQYYEKEERGRGNFPDRFSARQFPNYSSELNVNALLLGDSALYLCASSLGYSEAFFGQGTRLTVV.

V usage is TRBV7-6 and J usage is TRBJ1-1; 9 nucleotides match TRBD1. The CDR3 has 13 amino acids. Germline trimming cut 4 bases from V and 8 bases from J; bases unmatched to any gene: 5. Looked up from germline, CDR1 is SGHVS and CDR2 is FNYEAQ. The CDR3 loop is CASSSDRGWEAFF. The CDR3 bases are TGTGCCAGCAGCTCAGACAGGGGGTGGGAAGCTTTCTTT.

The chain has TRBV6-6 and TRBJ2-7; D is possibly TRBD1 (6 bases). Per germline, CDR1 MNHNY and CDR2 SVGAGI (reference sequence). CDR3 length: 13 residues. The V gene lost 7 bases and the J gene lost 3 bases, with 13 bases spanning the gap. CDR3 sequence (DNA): TGTGCCAGCAACCCGGACAGCTACTACGAGCAGTACTTC. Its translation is CASNPDSYYEQYF.

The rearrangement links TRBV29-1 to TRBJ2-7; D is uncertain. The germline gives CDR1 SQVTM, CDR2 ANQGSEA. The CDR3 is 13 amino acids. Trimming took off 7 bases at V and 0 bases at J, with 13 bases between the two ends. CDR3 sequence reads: CSGLTMNSYEQYF. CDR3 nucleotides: TGCAGCGGACTGACGATGAACTCCTACGAGCAGTACTTC.

The CDR3 loop reads CASSQVEAGTEAFF. The CDR3 DNA is TGTGCCAGCAGCCAAGTTGAAGCGGGCACTGAAGCTTTCTTT. V is TRBV14 and J is TRBJ1-1; unclear D gene. V gave up 1 base and J gave up 4 bases, with 10 bases separating them. Germline CDR1 reads SGHDN; CDR2 reads FVKESK. The CDR3 is made up of 14 amino acids.

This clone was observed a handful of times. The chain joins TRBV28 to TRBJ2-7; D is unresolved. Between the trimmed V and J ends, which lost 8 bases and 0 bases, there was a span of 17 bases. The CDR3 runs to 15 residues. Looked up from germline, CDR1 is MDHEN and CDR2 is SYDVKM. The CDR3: CASLPLGPTSYEQYF. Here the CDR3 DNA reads TGTGCCAGCCTCCCCCTGGGTCCTACCTCCTACGAGCAGTACTTC.

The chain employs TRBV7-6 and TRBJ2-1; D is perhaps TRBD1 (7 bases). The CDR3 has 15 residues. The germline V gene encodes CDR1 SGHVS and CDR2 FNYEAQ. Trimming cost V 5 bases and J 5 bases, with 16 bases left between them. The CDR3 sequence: CASSAGRGDNNEQFF. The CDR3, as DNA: TGTGCCAGCAGCGCAGGCAGGGGGGATAACAATGAGCAGTTCTTC.

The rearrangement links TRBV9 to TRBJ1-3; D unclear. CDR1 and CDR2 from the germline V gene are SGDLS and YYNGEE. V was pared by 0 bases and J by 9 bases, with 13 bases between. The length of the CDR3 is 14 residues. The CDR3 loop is CASSVDPGSATIYF. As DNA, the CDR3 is TGTGCCAGCAGCGTAGATCCGGGTTCAGCCACCATATATTTT.

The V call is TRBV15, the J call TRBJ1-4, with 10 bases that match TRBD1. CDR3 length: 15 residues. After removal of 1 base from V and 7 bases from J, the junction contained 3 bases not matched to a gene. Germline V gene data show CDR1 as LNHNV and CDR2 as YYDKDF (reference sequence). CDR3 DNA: TGTGCCACCAGCAGAGGAGGACAGGGGGGTGAAAAACTGTTTTTT. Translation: CATSRGGQGGEKLFF. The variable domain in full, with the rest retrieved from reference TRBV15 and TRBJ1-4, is DAMVIQNPRYQVTQFGKPVTLSCSQTLNHNVMYWYQQKSSQAPKLLFHYYDKDFNNEADTPDNFQSRRPNTSFCFLDIRSPGLGDTAMYLCATSRGGQGGEKLFFGSGTQLSVL.

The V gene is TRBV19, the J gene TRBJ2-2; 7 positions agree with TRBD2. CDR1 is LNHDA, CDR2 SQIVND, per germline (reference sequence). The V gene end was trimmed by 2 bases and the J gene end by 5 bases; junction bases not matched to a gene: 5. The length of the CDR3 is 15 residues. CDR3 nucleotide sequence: TGTGCCAGTAGTATATTGCAGGGAGGGACCGGGGAGCTGTTTTTT. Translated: CASSILQGGTGELFF.

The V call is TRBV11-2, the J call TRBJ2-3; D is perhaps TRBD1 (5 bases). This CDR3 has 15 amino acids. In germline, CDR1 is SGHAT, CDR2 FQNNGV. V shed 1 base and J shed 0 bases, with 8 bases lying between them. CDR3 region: CASSLGAGSTDTQYF. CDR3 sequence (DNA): TGTGCCAGCAGCTTAGGTGCAGGGAGCACAGATACGCAGTATTTT.

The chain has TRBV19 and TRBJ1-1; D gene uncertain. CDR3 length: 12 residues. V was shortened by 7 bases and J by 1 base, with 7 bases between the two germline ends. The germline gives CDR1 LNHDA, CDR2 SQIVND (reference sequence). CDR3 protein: CASMPGNTEAFF. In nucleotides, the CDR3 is TGTGCCAGTATGCCAGGGAACACTGAAGCTTTCTTT.

The CDR3 DNA reads as TGTGCCAGCACCGTTCTAGCGGAAACAGATACGCAGTATTTT. As protein: CASTVLAETDTQYF. The V call is TRBV7-2, the J call TRBJ2-3, with TRBD2 matching 7 bases. Germline CDR1 reads SGHTA; CDR2 reads FQGNSA. The CDR3 consists of 14 residues. The J segment lost 3 bases and the V segment lost 7 bases, leaving 7 bases of the junction unmatched.

The CDR3 region has the DNA TGTGCCAGCAGCTTGGACGGTTTTAACTATGGCTACACCTTC. Its translation: CASSLDGFNYGYTF. V usage is TRBV7-2 and J usage is TRBJ1-2; D remains ambiguous. Trimming shortened V by 3 bases and J by 1 base, and 9 bases separated the two germline ends. CDR3 length: 14 residues. From germline, CDR1 is SGHTA and CDR2 FQGNSA.